This TCR beta chain was sequenced during a study of T cell repertoires in cytomegalovirus infection. Study at large: CMV epitopes in the study were HLA-C-restricted (recently identified) and HLA-B-restricted (well studied). Both a matching HLA type and CMV infection were indicated by public TCR beta signatures.

The CDR3 contains 15 residues. Per germline, CDR1 SGHNT and CDR2 YYREEE (reference sequence). The junction had 1 base not matched to a gene; V was cut back by 2 bases and J by 2 bases. This clonotype was counted between two and nine times. Its antigen is as yet unknown. TCRdb passed the reads through MiXCR, listing each CDR3 protein once. The data show about 270,000 distinct CDR3 sequences, around 20% seen once. General observations from the study: What dominated the ex vivo response were HLA-C-restricted CMV-specific TCR beta clonotypes.

The chain joins TRBV5-4 to TRBJ2-3; 11 nucleotides align to TRBD2. This clonotype was obtained from a human donor in good health (CMV status not recorded). Some clones in this sample may be carry-over from other donors' samples. The source was cultured PBMCs, collected from culture after CMV antigen stimulation. The CDR3 sequence: CASSLLAGATDTQYF. The CDR3 DNA sequence: TGTGCCAGCAGCTTACTAGCGGGAGCCACAGATACGCAGTATTTT.